Presented here are 9 T cell receptor beta chains from one specimen sequenced in a study of blood T cell repertoires in COVID-19. Profiling relied on immunoSEQ multiplex PCR, and the TCRdb table lists in-frame clones only, not all of them. The sample includes about 140,000 clones, roughly 83% seen only once; the top ten take 4.5% to 5.5%. The sequencing sample was made of PBMCs or T cells enriched from blood (not recorded which). The source is a middle-aged man with acute COVID-19.

This clone was seen only once. The chain recombines TRBV19 with TRBJ1-5; the match to TRBD1 covers 7 bases. The junction had 16 bases not matched to a gene; V was cut back by 2 bases and J by 0 bases. CDR3 size: 20 residues. Germline assignment: CDR1 LNHDA and CDR2 SQIVND (reference sequence). The CDR3 DNA is TGTGCCAGTAGTATAAAAGCGCTTGGGACAGTACTATATAGCAATCAGCCCCAGCATTTT. Translated: CASSIKALGTVLYSNQPQHF.

The V and J genes are TRBV10-3 and TRBJ1-4; D might be TRBD1 (5 bases). The CDR3 has 13 amino acids. Germline V gives CDR1 ENHRY, CDR2 SYGVKD. V was shortened by 6 bases and J by 2 bases, with 7 bases between the two germline ends. The chain's CDR3 is CAISPGTNEKLFF. In nucleotides, the CDR3 is TGTGCCATCAGCCCAGGGACTAATGAAAAACTGTTTTTT.

This rearrangement joins TRBV5-1 to TRBJ2-1; 7 bases fit TRBD2. V lost 2 bases, J lost 4 bases, and 9 bases stayed unmatched. The germline CDR1 and CDR2 sequences are SGHRS and YFSETQ. This CDR3 has 16 residues. The CDR3, as DNA: TGCGCCAGCAGCTTTCTAGCGGAGGCCCCTTACAATGAGCAGTTCTTC. Amino acids: CASSFLAEAPYNEQFF.

This chain joins TRBV4-3 and TRBJ2-1; a weak D match, TRBD1 (5 bases). In germline, CDR1 is LGHNA, CDR2 YSLEER. The CDR3 has 18 amino acids. Trimming removed 0 bases from V and 2 bases from J, with 17 bases in between. In DNA form, the CDR3 reads TGCGCCAGCAGCCAAGACCCCCACGCAGGGATAACCTACAATGAGCAGTTCTTC. Translated, it gives CASSQDPHAGITYNEQFF.

The rearrangement uses TRBV27 and TRBJ1-2; the match to TRBD1 covers 10 bases. The germline CDR1 and CDR2 sequences are MNHEY and SMNVEV (reference sequence). The ends lost 8 bases at V and 2 bases at J; junction bases unmatched: 5. The CDR3 covers 14 residues. The CDR3 loop is CASADRGQNYGYTF. The CDR3 DNA reads TGTGCCAGCGCCGACAGGGGGCAGAACTATGGCTACACCTTC.

The chain links TRBV25-1 to TRBJ1-1, with a possible D match to TRBD1 (5 bases). Germline V gene sequence: CDR1 MGHDK, CDR2 SYGVNS. This CDR3 comprises 14 residues. The V end lost 5 bases, the J end lost 3 bases, and 13 bases lay between the germline ends. CDR3 region: CASSKVGGYTEAFF. CDR3 nucleotide sequence: TGTGCCAGCAGTAAGGTGGGGGGTTACACTGAAGCTTTCTTT.

The V gene is TRBV18, the J gene TRBJ2-1, with 12 bases lining up with TRBD2. V lost 5 bases, J lost 4 bases, and 6 bases stayed unmatched. CDR1 and CDR2 (germline): KGHSH, LQKENI. The CDR3 is made up of 16 amino acids. The CDR3 sequence is CASSTSSGRGYNEQFF. For the CDR3, the DNA is TGTGCCAGCTCAACATCTAGCGGGAGGGGTTACAATGAGCAGTTCTTC. The full variable domain, with the rest looked up from reference TRBV18 and TRBJ2-1, is NAGVMQNPRHLVRRRGQEARLRCSPMKGHSHVYWYRQLPEEGLKFMVYLQKENIIDESGMPKERFSAEFPKEGPSILRIQQVVRGDSAAYFCASSTSSGRGYNEQFFGPGTRLTVL.

The rearrangement joins TRBV9 to TRBJ1-1, with D perhaps TRBD1 (6 bases). This CDR3 is built from 14 residues. Per germline, CDR1 SGDLS and CDR2 YYNGEE. V was trimmed by 0 bases and J by 4 bases, leaving 10 bases between them. The CDR3 sequence: CASSVVQGPTEAFF. In DNA form, the CDR3 reads TGTGCCAGCAGCGTAGTACAGGGTCCCACTGAAGCTTTCTTT.

This clone came up a few times. V and J are TRBV7-8 and TRBJ2-7; possibly TRBD2 for D (5 bases). Looked up from germline, CDR1 is SGHVS and CDR2 is FQNEAQ. V gave up 0 bases and J gave up 1 base, with 16 bases separating them. The length of the CDR3 is 17 residues. Here the CDR3 reads CASSLAEESIYSYEQYF. CDR3 DNA sequence: TGTGCCAGCAGCTTAGCGGAGGAGTCGATATATTCCTACGAGCAGTACTTC.